This T cell receptor beta chain was sequenced for a study of T-cell reconstitution after alpha-beta-depleted transplantation in children. The V gene lost 5 bases and the J gene lost 5 bases, with 12 bases spanning the gap. The CDR3 has 13 amino acids. The V gene's germline CDR1 is MGHDK and CDR2 SYGVNS. This clonotype was seen a handful of times. Unique molecular identifiers tagged the TCRbeta library. TCRdb called the PCR reads again in MiXCR, with one record for every CDR3 protein. The table shows about 580,000 distinct CDR3 sequences, with 25% to 30% occurring only once. The chain uses TRBV25-1 and TRBJ1-2; no reliable D call. The TCR was taken from a boy in the first two years of life with Wiskott-Aldrich syndrome, due to receive a stem cell transplant. Sequenced material: PBMCs, taken before TCRalphabeta/CD19-depleted stem cell transplant. For the CDR3, the DNA is TGTGCCAGCAGTTTTATGATTAATTATGGCTACACCTTC. Its translation: CASSFMINYGYTF.